This TCR beta chain was recorded in a study of patients and donors after allogeneic stem cell transplantation. V was cut by 3 bases and J by 2 bases, with 8 bases left in between. Germline V CDR1 and CDR2: SQVTM, ANQGSEA. The CDR3 runs to 12 residues. TCRdb re-called the RT-PCR reads with MiXCR, one entry per CDR3 protein. The data contain about a million distinct CDR3 sequences, roughly 18% of them singletons. The sample comprised blood, either unsorted or a sorted T cell fraction (not recorded which). The chain joins TRBV29-1 to TRBJ2-7; D unresolved. The TCR sequence derives from a human donor who was either an allogeneic HSCT recipient or a stem cell or donor lymphocyte infusion donor (not recorded which). It is not recorded whose cells these are; they may come from a transplant donor. CDR3 nucleotides: TGCAGCGTTGAGATTAGGCCCTACGAGCAGTACTTC. Amino acid sequence: CSVEIRPYEQYF.